The 10 T cell receptor beta chains given below trace back to one sample, sequenced in a study of cytomegalovirus exposure and HLA in healthy donors. The repertoire was sequenced with immunoSEQ multiplex PCR; TCRdb's copy has only in-frame clones and lacks some. This sample carries some 260,000 clones, 90% of them seen once, and the ten largest clones take 3% to 3.5%. The specimen sequenced was PBMCs. These TCRs come from a woman aged 25 to 39 in good health and CMV-seronegative.

The rearrangement joins TRBV7-5 to TRBJ2-5. TRBV7-5 is given as a pseudogene. This CDR3 contains 16 residues. The CDR3 region has the DNA TGTGTCAGAAGCCAAACTAGGGGAACCGCTATGAGGACCCAGTACTTC. This encodes CVRSQTRGTAMRTQYF.

The chain couples TRBV7-2 to TRBJ2-2; D remains ambiguous. V lost 0 bases and J lost 7, with 9 bases in between. The length of the CDR3 is 14 residues. The germline V gene has CDR1 SGHTA and CDR2 FQGNSA. The CDR3 reads CASSLARWSGELFF. DNA for the CDR3: TGTGCCAGCAGCTTAGCACGGTGGAGCGGGGAGCTGTTTTTT.

This chain connects TRBV14 to TRBJ2-7; D possibly corresponds to TRBD2 (5 bases). V shed 1 base and J shed 4 bases, with 11 bases lying between them. The CDR3 length is 14 residues. Germline V gene data show CDR1 as SGHDN and CDR2 as FVKESK. CDR3 bases: TGTGCCAGCAGCCAAGGTAGACGGGATTACGAGCAGTACTTC. Its translation is CASSQGRRDYEQYF.

This clone was counted a single time. This chain uses TRBV10-2 with TRBJ2-6; D not certain. V lost 5 bases and J 3 bases, leaving 5 bases between the germline ends. Germline CDR1 WSHSY, CDR2 SAAADI. The CDR3 runs to 13 residues. The CDR3 coding sequence is TGCGCCAGCAGTAGCATTGGGGCCAACGTCCTGACTTTC. Translation: CASSSIGANVLTF.

V and J are TRBV6-5 and TRBJ2-1, with D maybe TRBD2 (5 bases). The ends were cut back, 6 bases at V and 5 bases at J, with 8 bases in the middle. Germline V gene data show CDR1 as MNHEY and CDR2 as SVGAGI. The CDR3 totals 12 residues. The CDR3 DNA sequence: TGTGCCAGCAGACACGGGAACAATGAGCAGTTCTTC. Amino acids: CASRHGNNEQFF.

The sample holds a few counts of this clone. The V gene is TRBV28, the J gene TRBJ2-3; no reliable D call. The CDR3 is 14 amino acids. The V end was cut by 10 bases, the J end by 1 base, with 15 bases between. Germline V gives CDR1 MDHEN, CDR2 SYDVKM. CDR3 coding DNA: TGTGCCACCGAGCACCCCACAGGCACAGATACGCAGTATTTT. Its protein is CATEHPTGTDTQYF. Full variable domain (outside the CDR3, taken from reference TRBV28 and TRBJ2-3): DVKVTQSSRYLVKRTGEKVFLECVQDMDHENMFWYRQDPGLGLRLIYFSYDVKMKEKGDIPEGYSVSREKKERFSLILESASTNQTSMYLCATEHPTGTDTQYFGPGTRLTVL.

The chain recombines TRBV6-6 with TRBJ2-7; 8 nucleotides agree with TRBD2. The junction had 7 bases not matched to a gene; V was cut back by 5 bases and J by 4 bases. This CDR3 spans 14 amino acids. Germline V gene data show CDR1 as MNHNY and CDR2 as SVGAGI (reference sequence). CDR3 protein: CASSPTGTRYEQYF. The CDR3 DNA reads as TGTGCCAGCAGTCCTACCGGGACTAGATACGAGCAGTACTTC.

This clone has a single count. This rearrangement joins TRBV21-1 to TRBJ2-7; whether TRBD2, the table's D call, matches the DNA was not checked. TRBV21-1 is described as a pseudogene. This CDR3 has 17 residues. CDR3 loop: CASSPIGLAGSSYEQYF. The CDR3 DNA reads TGTGCCAGCAGCCCAATAGGCCTAGCGGGGAGTAGCTACGAGCAGTACTTC.

V is TRBV21-1 and J is TRBJ1-5; the D call of TRBD1 is as the table states it, not checked on the DNA. TRBV21-1 counts as a pseudogene. The CDR3 spans 15 residues. The chain's CDR3 is CAGSPPAAGNSAQHF. CDR3 coding DNA: TGTGCCGGCAGCCCCCCCGCTGCAGGGAACTCGGCCCAGCATTTT.

This chain links TRBV5-4 with TRBJ2-2, with D possibly matching TRBD1 (7 bases). Trimming removed 0 bases from V and 7 bases from J, with 10 bases in between. Germline V gene data show CDR1 as SGHNT and CDR2 as YYREEE (reference sequence). The CDR3 sequence is 14 residues long. The CDR3 reads CASSLDRGGGELFF. CDR3 in DNA: TGTGCCAGCAGCTTGGACAGGGGAGGCGGGGAGCTGTTTTTT.